The 9 T cell receptor beta chains below were found in one sample sequenced in a study of cytomegalovirus exposure and HLA in healthy donors (TCRdb year 2017). The library was produced with the immunoSEQ multiplex PCR assay. The multiplex PCR relied on a mix of 60 forward primers for TCR Vbeta segments and 13 reverse primers for TCR Jbeta segments. Held by TCRdb, this immuneACCESS table contains in-frame sequences only and omits some clones. Under half of the omission traces to an unresolved V gene where checked; the cause of the rest is unknown. The sample's records list more than 100,000 clones. The ten largest clones take up around 3.6% of the sample. The sample comprised PBMCs. The receptors were gathered from a man aged 18 to 30 in good health and CMV-seronegative.

This chain links TRBV12-5 with TRBJ2-7, with D possibly being TRBD2 (5 bases). Germline CDR1 LGHNT, CDR2 FRNRAP. Trimming took 6 bases from V and 5 from J, leaving 20 bases between them. This CDR3 contains 15 residues. In nucleotides, the CDR3 is TGTGCTAGTGGCGCGGACCGCGGAGGAAGGAACGAGCAGTACTTC. Translated: CASGADRGGRNEQYF.

This CDR3 reads CASSSDSQETQYF. The DNA for the CDR3 is TGTGCCAGTAGTTCGGACAGTCAAGAGACCCAGTACTTC. The genes are TRBV19 and TRBJ2-5; perhaps TRBD1 as D (6 bases). The CDR3 spans 13 residues. V was trimmed by 5 bases and J by 2 bases, leaving 9 bases between them. CDR1 is LNHDA, CDR2 SQIVND, per germline (reference sequence).

The chain recombines TRBV2 with TRBJ2-7; perhaps TRBD1 as D (7 bases). Between the trimmed V and J ends, which lost 7 bases and 0 bases, there was a span of 22 bases. Germline V CDR1 and CDR2: SNHLY, FYNNEI. The CDR3 loop spans 17 amino acids. The CDR3 sequence: CASTHPLRQGGSYEQYF. The CDR3 coding sequence is TGTGCCAGCACCCACCCATTGCGTCAGGGGGGCTCCTACGAGCAGTACTTC.

The rearrangement uses TRBV28 and TRBJ2-5; weak D call: TRBD2 (7 bases). Per germline, CDR1 MDHEN and CDR2 SYDVKM. Deletions cut 2 bases from V and 6 bases from J, with 10 bases between. CDR3 length equals 13 residues. CDR3 sequence: CASSLGGAQTQYF. The CDR3 DNA reads as TGTGCCAGCAGTTTAGGGGGGGCCCAGACCCAGTACTTC. The full variable domain, its missing parts supplied by reference TRBV28 and TRBJ2-5, is DVKVTQSSRYLVKRTGEKVFLECVQDMDHENMFWYRQDPGLGLRLIYFSYDVKMKEKGDIPEGYSVSREKKERFSLILESASTNQTSMYLCASSLGGAQTQYFGPGTRLLVL.

V is TRBV9 and J is TRBJ2-7, with no clear D. The CDR3 has 14 residues. The germline V and J ends were trimmed by 0 bases and 1 base, with 8 bases remaining between them. The germline gives CDR1 SGDLS, CDR2 YYNGEE. CDR3 coding DNA: TGTGCCAGCAGCGTAGCTGGCATGTCCTACGAGCAGTACTTC. Translating it yields CASSVAGMSYEQYF. Based on the CDR3 plus reference TRBV9 and TRBJ2-7, the full variable domain is DSGVTQTPKHLITATGQRVTLRCSPRSGDLSVYWYQQSLDQGLQFLIQYYNGEERAKGNILERFSAQQFPDLHSELNLSSLELGDSALYFCASSVAGMSYEQYFGPGTRLTVT.

The gene calls are TRBV12-5 and TRBJ2-1; 7 bases align to TRBD1. Unmatched junction bases numbered 5, after V lost 3 bases and J lost 6 bases. The CDR3 contains 14 residues. The germline CDR1 and CDR2 sequences are LGHNT and FRNRAP. CDR3 amino acids: CASGFGQVPNEQFF. Here the CDR3 DNA reads TGTGCTAGTGGTTTTGGACAGGTCCCCAATGAGCAGTTCTTC.

CDR3 sequence (DNA): TGTGCCAGCAGGGGGACAGCAAGAGAGACCCAGTACTTC. It is translated as CASRGTARETQYF. The genes are TRBV2 and TRBJ2-5; 7 positions match TRBD1. CDR1 is SNHLY, CDR2 FYNNEI, per germline. The CDR3 extends over 13 amino acids. Trimming cost V 6 bases and J 4 bases; bases outside gene matches: 5. Complete variable domain (other parts from reference TRBV2 and TRBJ2-5): EPEVTQTPSHQVTQMGQEVILRCVPISNHLYFYWYRQILGQKVEFLVSFYNNEISEKSEIFDDQFSVERPDGSNFTLKIRSTKLEDSAMYFCASRGTARETQYFGPGTRLLVL.

This chain joins TRBV4-1 and TRBJ2-3; D unresolved. Trimming pared 3 bases from V and 4 bases from J, leaving 26 bases between. CDR1 is MGHRA, CDR2 YSYEKL, per germline. The CDR3 is made up of 19 amino acids. This chain's CDR3 is CASSHPRPSCESHSDTQYF. In DNA form, the CDR3 reads TGCGCCAGCAGCCATCCTAGACCGTCCTGTGAATCCCATTCAGATACGCAGTATTTT.

In the case of this clone: An end of the junction differs from the germline gene, which may be a read error. The chain's CDR3 is CASSKQGRQPQHF. The CDR3 region has the DNA TGTGCCAGTAGCAAACAGGGTAGACAGCCTCAGCATTTT. J is TRBJ1-5 and V is TRBV19; possibly TRBD1 for D (6 bases). This CDR3 has 13 amino acids. From germline, CDR1 is LNHDA and CDR2 SQIVND (reference sequence).